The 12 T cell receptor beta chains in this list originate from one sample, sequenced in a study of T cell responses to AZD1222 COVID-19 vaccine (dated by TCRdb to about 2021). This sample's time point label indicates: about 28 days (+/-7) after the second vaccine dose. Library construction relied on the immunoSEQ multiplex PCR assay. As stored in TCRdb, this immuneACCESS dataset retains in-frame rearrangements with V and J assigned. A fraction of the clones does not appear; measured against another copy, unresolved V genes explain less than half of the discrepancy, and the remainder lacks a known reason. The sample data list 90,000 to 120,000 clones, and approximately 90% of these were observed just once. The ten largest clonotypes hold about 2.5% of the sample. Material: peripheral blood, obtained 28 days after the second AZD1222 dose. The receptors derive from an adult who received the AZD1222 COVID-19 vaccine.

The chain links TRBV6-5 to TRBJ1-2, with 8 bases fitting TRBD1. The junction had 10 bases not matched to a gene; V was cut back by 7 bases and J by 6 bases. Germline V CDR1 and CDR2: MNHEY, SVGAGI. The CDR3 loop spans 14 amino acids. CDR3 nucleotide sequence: TGTGCCAGCACTAAGGCAGGGGGCGCAGATGGCTACACCTTC. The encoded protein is CASTKAGGADGYTF.

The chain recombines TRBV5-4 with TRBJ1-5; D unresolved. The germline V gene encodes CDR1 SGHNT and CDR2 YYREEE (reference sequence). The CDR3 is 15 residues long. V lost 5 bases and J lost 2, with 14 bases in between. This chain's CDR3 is CASSLQGKGNQPQHF. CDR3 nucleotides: TGTGCCAGCAGTCTTCAAGGGAAGGGCAATCAGCCCCAGCATTTT.

The CDR3 DNA reads as TGTGCCAGCGTAGGGGGCATGCACTATGGCTACACCTTC. It yields the protein CASVGGMHYGYTF. This chain connects TRBV6-5 to TRBJ1-2, with 7 bases that match TRBD1. After removal of 8 bases from V and 3 bases from J, the junction contained 6 bases not matched to a gene. In germline, CDR1 is MNHEY, CDR2 SVGAGI. The CDR3 runs to 13 residues.

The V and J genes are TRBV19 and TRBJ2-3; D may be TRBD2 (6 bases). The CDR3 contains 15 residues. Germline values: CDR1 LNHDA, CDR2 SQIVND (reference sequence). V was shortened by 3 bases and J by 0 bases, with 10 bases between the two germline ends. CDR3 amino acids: CASSIGLSSTDTQYF. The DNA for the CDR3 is TGTGCCAGTAGTATCGGACTATCTAGCACAGATACGCAGTATTTT. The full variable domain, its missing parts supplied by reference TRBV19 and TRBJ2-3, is DGGITQSPKYLFRKEGQNVTLSCEQNLNHDAMYWYRQDPGQGLRLIYYSQIVNDFQKGDIAEGYSVSREKKESFPLTVTSAQKNPTAFYLCASSIGLSSTDTQYFGPGTRLTVL.

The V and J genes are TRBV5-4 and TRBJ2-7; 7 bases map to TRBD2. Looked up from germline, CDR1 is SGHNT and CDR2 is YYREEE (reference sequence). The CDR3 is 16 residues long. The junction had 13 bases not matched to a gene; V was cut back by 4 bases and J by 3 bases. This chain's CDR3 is CASSLPGGSPSYEQYF. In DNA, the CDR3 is TGTGCCAGCAGCCTCCCTGGCGGGAGCCCTAGCTACGAGCAGTACTTC.

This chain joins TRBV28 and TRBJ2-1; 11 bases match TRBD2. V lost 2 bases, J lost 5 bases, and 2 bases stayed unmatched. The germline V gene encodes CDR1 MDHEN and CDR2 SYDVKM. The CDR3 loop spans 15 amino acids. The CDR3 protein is CASSLGTSGNNEQFF. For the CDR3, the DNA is TGTGCCAGCAGTTTAGGGACTAGCGGCAACAATGAGCAGTTCTTC. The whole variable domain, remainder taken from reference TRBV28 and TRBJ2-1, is DVKVTQSSRYLVKRTGEKVFLECVQDMDHENMFWYRQDPGLGLRLIYFSYDVKMKEKGDIPEGYSVSREKKERFSLILESASTNQTSMYLCASSLGTSGNNEQFFGPGTRLTVL.

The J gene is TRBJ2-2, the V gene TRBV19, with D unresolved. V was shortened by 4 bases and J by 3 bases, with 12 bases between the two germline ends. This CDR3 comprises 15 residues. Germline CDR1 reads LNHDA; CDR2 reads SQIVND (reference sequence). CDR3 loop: CASSTWKSDTGELFF. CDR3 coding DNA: TGTGCCAGTAGTACCTGGAAATCGGACACCGGGGAGCTGTTTTTT.

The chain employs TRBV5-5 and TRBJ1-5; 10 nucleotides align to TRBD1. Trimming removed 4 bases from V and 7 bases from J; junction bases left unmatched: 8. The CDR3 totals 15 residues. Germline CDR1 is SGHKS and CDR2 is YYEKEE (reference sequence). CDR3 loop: CASSPRTGGDQPQHF. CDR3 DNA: TGTGCCAGCAGCCCGAGGACAGGGGGTGACCAGCCCCAGCATTTT.

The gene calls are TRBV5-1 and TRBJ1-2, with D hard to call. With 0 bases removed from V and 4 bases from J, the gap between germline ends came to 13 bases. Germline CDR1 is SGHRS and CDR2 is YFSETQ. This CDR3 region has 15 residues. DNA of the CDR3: TGCGCCAGCAGCTTGGTCCCGGCCTCAATCTATGGCTACACCTTC. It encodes CASSLVPASIYGYTF.

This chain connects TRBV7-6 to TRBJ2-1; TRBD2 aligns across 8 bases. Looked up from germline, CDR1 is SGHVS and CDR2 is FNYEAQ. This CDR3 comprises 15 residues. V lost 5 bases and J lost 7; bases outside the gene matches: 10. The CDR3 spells CASSPGPGTRNEQFF. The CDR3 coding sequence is TGTGCCAGCAGCCCAGGCCCCGGGACTAGAAATGAGCAGTTCTTC.

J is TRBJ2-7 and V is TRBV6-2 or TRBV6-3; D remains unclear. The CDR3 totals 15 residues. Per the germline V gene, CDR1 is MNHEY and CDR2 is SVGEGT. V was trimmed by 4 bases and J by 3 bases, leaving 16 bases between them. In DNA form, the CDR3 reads TGTGCCAGCAGTTCCGCCCCTAGATCCGACTACGAGCAGTACTTC. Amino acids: CASSSAPRSDYEQYF.

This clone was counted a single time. The CDR3 nucleotides are TGTGCCAGTAGATTGGACAGGGCGGGGGGCTACACCTTC. This gives the protein CASRLDRAGGYTF. J is TRBJ1-2 and V is TRBV19; 8 nucleotides match TRBD1. J lost 8 bases, V lost 6 bases, and 8 bases had no gene match. The CDR3 is made up of 13 amino acids. The V gene's germline CDR1 is LNHDA and CDR2 SQIVND (reference sequence).